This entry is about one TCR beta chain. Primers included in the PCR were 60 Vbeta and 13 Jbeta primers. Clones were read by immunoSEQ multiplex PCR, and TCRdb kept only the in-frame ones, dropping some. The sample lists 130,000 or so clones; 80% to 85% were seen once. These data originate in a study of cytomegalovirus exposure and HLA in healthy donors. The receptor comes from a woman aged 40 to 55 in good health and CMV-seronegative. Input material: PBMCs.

The chain's CDR3 is CASSPWTGSTAYEQYF. The CDR3 DNA reads TGTGCCAGTAGTCCATGGACAGGGAGCACAGCCTACGAGCAGTACTTC. The V and J genes are TRBV19 and TRBJ2-7; 8 nucleotides align to TRBD1. Trimming at V came to 5 bases and at J to 2 bases, leaving 11 bases not matched to a gene. In germline, CDR1 is LNHDA, CDR2 SQIVND (reference sequence). The length of the CDR3 is 16 residues.